Below are 20 T cell receptor beta chains sequenced from a single sample in a study of a mutant IDH1 vaccine in newly diagnosed glioma (dated by TCRdb to the early 2020s). The time point tag for this specimen amounts to: week 35, safety follow-up. A 20-mer mutant IDH1 peptide at 300 micrograms in Montanide made up each vaccine dose, which was injected subcutaneously together with topical imiquimod. Their recognized antigens are unknown. Libraries were prepared through the immunoSEQ multiplex PCR assay. TCRdb mirrors the immuneACCESS table, restricted to in-frame sequences. Some clones are absent from its copies; in checked studies, under half trace to an unresolved V gene, and the reason for the others is unknown. In this sample the table shows fewer than 45,000 clones, under 90% of which occur a single time. The ten largest clonotypes hold 4.5% to 5.5% of the sample. The sequencing here drew on PBMCs, taken from a glioma patient whose treatment included an IDH1 peptide vaccine. All receptors derive from a woman aged 40-49 years with glioma. Some clones in this sample may be carry-over from other donors' samples.

This chain links TRBV7-6 with TRBJ1-5; tentatively, D is TRBD1 (5 bases). Between the trimmed V and J ends, which lost 5 bases and 7 bases, there was a span of 15 bases. The CDR3 loop spans 14 amino acids. Germline CDR1 reads SGHVS; CDR2 reads FNYEAQ. CDR3 nucleotide sequence: TGTGCCAGCAGCCCCCTCGGGGCTTACCAGCCCCAGCATTTT. This sequence encodes CASSPLGAYQPQHF. The whole variable domain, filled in from reference TRBV7-6 and TRBJ1-5, reads GAGVSQSPRYKVTKRGQDVALRCDPISGHVSLYWYRQALGQGPEFLTYFNYEAQQDKSGLPNDRFSAERPEGSISTLTIQRTEQRDSAMYRCASSPLGAYQPQHFGDGTRLSIL.

V is TRBV29-1 and J is TRBJ2-1, with TRBD2 matching over 7 bases. In germline, CDR1 is SQVTM, CDR2 ANQGSEA. V shed 6 bases, J shed 5 bases, and the junction held 13 bases outside the gene matches. The CDR3 runs 15 residues. CDR3 sequence (DNA): TGCAGCGTCTCGCCTTTGGCTAGCGGACACAATGAGCAGTTCTTC. It codes for CSVSPLASGHNEQFF.

This rearrangement joins TRBV4-2 to TRBJ1-6; no reliable D call. Trimming shortened V by 0 bases and J by 5 bases, and 17 bases separated the two germline ends. Germline assignment: CDR1 LGHNA and CDR2 YNFKEQ. The CDR3 spans 18 residues. CDR3 bases: TGTGCCAGCAGCCAAGATCCCAGTTTAACAGACGATAATTCACCCCTCCACTTT. Translating gives CASSQDPSLTDDNSPLHF.

This clone came up a few times. V and J are TRBV7-2 and TRBJ2-7; possibly TRBD1 for D (6 bases). The CDR3 runs to 15 residues. In germline, CDR1 is SGHTA, CDR2 FQGNSA. Deletions cut 2 bases from V and 3 bases from J, with 14 bases between. CDR3: CASSLRLGTSYEQYF. The CDR3 nucleotides read TGTGCCAGCAGCTTAAGGTTAGGGACAAGCTACGAGCAGTACTTC.

The CDR3 DNA reads TGTGCCAGCATGGTACAGGAAAACAATGAGCAGTTCTTC. Its protein product is CASMVQENNEQFF. The rearrangement joins TRBV19 to TRBJ2-1; weak D call: TRBD1 (5 bases). V lost 9 bases, J lost 5 bases, and 14 bases lay in between. Germline values: CDR1 LNHDA, CDR2 SQIVND (reference sequence). This CDR3 is built from 13 residues.

The V gene is TRBV2, the J gene TRBJ2-1, with 8 bases aligning to TRBD1. The germline V gene encodes CDR1 SNHLY and CDR2 FYNNEI. V gave up 6 bases and J gave up 4 bases; unmatched junction bases: 2. There are 13 residues in the CDR3. CDR3 sequence: CASRRDRYNEQFF. DNA for the CDR3: TGTGCCAGCAGACGGGACAGGTACAATGAGCAGTTCTTC.

The V call is TRBV5-1, the J call TRBJ2-7, with TRBD1 matching over 7 bases. The CDR3 sequence is 12 residues long. Germline V gives CDR1 SGHRS, CDR2 YFSETQ. The junction had 4 bases not matched to a gene; V was cut back by 4 bases and J by 6 bases. The CDR3 nucleotides read TGCGCCAGCAGCAAGACAGGGACCGAGCAGTACTTC. Amino acids: CASSKTGTEQYF. Full variable domain (outside the CDR3, taken from reference TRBV5-1 and TRBJ2-7): KAGVTQTPRYLIKTRGQQVTLSCSPISGHRSVSWYQQTPGQGLQFLFEYFSETQRNKGNFPGRFSGRQFSNSRSEMNVSTLELGDSALYLCASSKTGTEQYFGPGTRLTVT.

The rearrangement joins TRBV5-1 to TRBJ2-5, with 9 bases that match TRBD2. V shed 4 bases, J shed 3 bases, and the junction held 4 bases outside the gene matches. CDR1 SGHRS and CDR2 YFSETQ come from the germline V gene. This CDR3 is built from 14 residues. This CDR3 is CASSLTSGKETQYF. In DNA form, the CDR3 reads TGCGCCAGCAGCCTGACTAGCGGAAAAGAGACCCAGTACTTC. The full variable domain, in which reference TRBV5-1 and TRBJ2-5 provide the parts outside the CDR3, is KAGVTQTPRYLIKTRGQQVTLSCSPISGHRSVSWYQQTPGQGLQFLFEYFSETQRNKGNFPGRFSGRQFSNSRSEMNVSTLELGDSALYLCASSLTSGKETQYFGPGTRLLVL.

The chain couples TRBV15 to TRBJ2-3; the D call may be TRBD1 or TRBD2 (6 bases each). This CDR3 has 17 residues. V gave up 5 bases and J gave up 6 bases, with 24 bases separating them. Germline CDR1 reads LNHNV; CDR2 reads YYDKDF (reference sequence). The CDR3 region is CATSFPWGLQRADTQYF. CDR3 nucleotide sequence: TGTGCCACCAGCTTTCCCTGGGGGCTTCAGCGGGCGGATACGCAGTATTTT.

V is TRBV27 and J is TRBJ2-2, with D possibly being TRBD1 (5 bases). From germline, CDR1 is MNHEY and CDR2 SMNVEV (reference sequence). The CDR3 sequence is 15 residues long. Trimming pared 5 bases from V and 7 bases from J, leaving 17 bases between. The CDR3 region has the DNA TGTGCCAGCAGTGGTTCGGCAGGGTCGGTCGGGGAGCTGTTTTTT. The encoded protein is CASSGSAGSVGELFF.

J is TRBJ1-5 and V is TRBV7-8, with D perhaps matching TRBD1 (5 bases). Looked up from germline, CDR1 is SGHVS and CDR2 is FQNEAQ. Trimming removed 4 bases at V and 6 bases at J, with 19 bases between. CDR3 length equals 16 residues. CDR3 residues: CASSSSPGQGGQPQHF. The CDR3 DNA reads as TGTGCCAGCAGCTCGTCTCCCGGCCAGGGCGGTCAGCCCCAGCATTTT.

This clone was detected only once. The V call is TRBV18, the J call TRBJ1-2; D uncertain. Germline CDR1 KGHSH, CDR2 LQKENI. This CDR3 contains 13 residues. Between the trimmed V and J ends, which lost 3 bases and 6 bases, there was a span of 11 bases. The CDR3 DNA is TGTGCCAGCTCACCTCTCGGACGGGATGGCTACACCTTC. This translates into CASSPLGRDGYTF.

This chain links TRBV10-2 with TRBJ2-2; 9 positions match TRBD1. This CDR3 contains 13 residues. Germline loops: CDR1 WSHSY, CDR2 SAAADI. Germline trimming cut 6 bases from V and 7 bases from J; bases unmatched to any gene: 3. Here the CDR3 reads CASRGTGLGELFF. DNA of the CDR3: TGCGCCAGCAGAGGGACAGGGCTCGGGGAGCTGTTTTTT.

The rearrangement joins TRBV5-6 to TRBJ1-2; weak D call: TRBD1 (5 bases). The CDR3 spans 13 residues. Trimming stripped 4 bases from V and 5 bases from J, with 12 bases between. CDR1 and CDR2 (germline): SGHDT, YYEEEE. The CDR3 is CASSTGTEYGYTF. CDR3 coding DNA: TGTGCCAGCAGCACTGGGACGGAATATGGCTACACCTTC.

On this clone itself: A junction boundary mismatches the germline segment, possibly from a read error. The V and J genes are TRBV19 and TRBJ1-5; D is unresolved. Per germline, CDR1 LNHDA and CDR2 SQIVND (reference sequence). The CDR3 is made up of 12 amino acids. The CDR3 sequence: CATRGGNQAQHF. CDR3 nucleotide sequence: TGTGCCACTCGGGGAGGCAATCAGGCCCAGCATTTT.

This sequence joins TRBV19 and TRBJ2-7; 8 nucleotides align to TRBD2. V lost 6 bases and J lost 2; bases outside the gene matches: 6. Germline V gene data show CDR1 as LNHDA and CDR2 as SQIVND (reference sequence). This CDR3 has 14 amino acids. CDR3 loop: CASSGGLVAYEQYF. The DNA for the CDR3 is TGTGCCAGTAGCGGGGGACTAGTTGCCTACGAGCAGTACTTC.

V is TRBV6-6 and J is TRBJ1-1; D ambiguous. The ends were cut back, 5 bases at V and 0 bases at J, with 7 bases in the middle. Germline CDR1 reads MNHNY; CDR2 reads SVGAGI (reference sequence). This CDR3 region has 13 residues. CDR3 loop: CASSNLLNTEAFF. The CDR3 nucleotides are TGTGCCAGCAGTAACCTCTTGAACACTGAAGCTTTCTTT.

The rearrangement uses TRBV7-9 and TRBJ2-5; tentatively, D is TRBD2 (7 bases). CDR1 and CDR2 from the germline V gene are SEHNR and FQNEAQ (reference sequence). This CDR3 is built from 15 residues. Deletions cut 3 bases from V and 7 bases from J, with 18 bases between. Here the CDR3 reads CASSFGGSRGGTQYF. The CDR3 DNA sequence: TGTGCCAGCAGCTTCGGGGGGAGCAGGGGAGGGACCCAGTACTTC.

CDR3 residues: CSVEGNTEAFF. The CDR3, as DNA: TGCAGCGTTGAAGGGAACACTGAAGCTTTCTTT. The chain couples TRBV29-1 to TRBJ1-1; D remains ambiguous. The CDR3 consists of 11 residues. The germline V gene encodes CDR1 SQVTM and CDR2 ANQGSEA. Trimming removed 1 base at V and 1 base at J, with 1 base between.

A single count supports this clone. The genes are TRBV5-1 and TRBJ2-7, with a weak D call TRBD2 (5 bases). V was cut by 0 bases and J by 5 bases, with 15 bases left in between. The CDR3 loop spans 15 amino acids. Germline loops: CDR1 SGHRS, CDR2 YFSETQ. DNA for the CDR3: TGCGCCAGCAGCTTGGCCCCAGCGGCGGGCAACGAGCAGTACTTC. Translation: CASSLAPAAGNEQYF.